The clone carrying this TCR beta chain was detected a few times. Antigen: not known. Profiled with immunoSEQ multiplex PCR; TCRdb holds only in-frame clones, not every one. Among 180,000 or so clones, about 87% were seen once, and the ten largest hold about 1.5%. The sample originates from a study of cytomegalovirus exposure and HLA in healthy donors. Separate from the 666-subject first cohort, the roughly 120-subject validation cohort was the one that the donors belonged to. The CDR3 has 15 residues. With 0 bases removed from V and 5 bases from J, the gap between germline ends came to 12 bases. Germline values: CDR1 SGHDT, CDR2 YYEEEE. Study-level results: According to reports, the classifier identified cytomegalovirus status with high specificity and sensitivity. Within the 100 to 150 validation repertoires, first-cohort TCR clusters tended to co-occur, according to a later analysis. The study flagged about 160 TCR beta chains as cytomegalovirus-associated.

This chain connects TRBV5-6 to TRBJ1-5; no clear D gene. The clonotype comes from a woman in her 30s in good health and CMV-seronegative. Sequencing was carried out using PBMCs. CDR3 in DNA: TGTGCCAGCAGCTTGGCCGCAGCCCTAGATCAGCCCCAGCATTTT. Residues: CASSLAAALDQPQHF.